This T cell receptor beta chain originates from a study of Tregs in tolerant kidney transplant recipients. This CDR3 is built from 13 residues. Germline V lookup: CDR1 SGHTA, CDR2 FQGNSA. Unstimulated regulatory T cells (CD4+CD25+CD127-), CD4+CD25- non-regulatory cells, CD4 and CD8 cells were FACS-sorted from thawed PBMCs. TCRdb keeps only in-frame clones here, not all; method: immunoSEQ multiplex PCR. This table holds about 48,000 clones. In the case of this clone: Its antigen is undetermined. The read ends 3 residues before the CDR3 terminus; that terminus is restored from the germline J gene.

Study conclusions and caveats: Tregs expanded with activated donor B cells seemed most donor-specific. Tolerant patients' donor-specific Tregs expanded beyond overall Tregs, suggesting antigen-driven growth. This study did not directly address biological reproducibility.

The chain recombines TRBV7-2 with TRBJ1-1, with unresolved D. The starting material was CD4+ T cells from blood, obtained before the transplant. This clonotype was obtained from a human donor who received a combined kidney and bone marrow transplant. The part of the CDR3 DNA that was read is TGTGCCAGCAGCTTAGTTGACCCCGGCGGG. Protein: CASSLVDPGG. The whole CDR3 protein reads CASSLVDPGGAFF.